The text below deals with one T cell receptor (beta chain). Clones were read by immunoSEQ multiplex PCR, and TCRdb kept only the in-frame ones, dropping some. Of millions of clones listed, 85% to 95% were seen once; the top ten hold over 0.12%. The source of the sample is a study of shared clonotypes between healthy human individuals. Study summary: Donors consisted of a couple of women and three men between 18 and 49.

Trimming removed 0 bases at V and 3 bases at J, with 11 bases between. The CDR3 has 15 amino acids. CDR1 is MNHNS and CDR2 is SASEGT in the germline V gene. The TCR comes from a young man in good health. Sequenced: naive CD4+ T cells sorted from blood. Indicated subset: CD45RA+ positively selected. This chain links TRBV6-1 with TRBJ1-2; D remains unclear. The CDR3 DNA follows: TGTGCCAGCAGTGAAGCGCTTCGGGGATACTATGGCTACACCTTC. Its protein is CASSEALRGYYGYTF.